The 9 T cell receptor beta chains presented below share a single source sample, sequenced in a study of CD8 T cells in Susac syndrome. An input of about 0.45 to 1 ug of RNA was subjected to reverse transcription using random hexamers. Via MiXCR, TCRdb re-called the immunoSEQ multiplex PCR reads, giving one row per CDR3 protein. The repertoire holds over 140,000 distinct CDR3 sequences, with 95% as singletons. The sequenced material came from CD4+ T cells from PBMCs. The receptors originated from a human donor with Susac syndrome.

The V and J genes are TRBV20-1 and TRBJ2-7; maybe TRBD2 (6 bases). Germline loops: CDR1 DFQATT, CDR2 SNEGSKA (reference sequence). The CDR3 loop spans 11 amino acids. V was shortened by 8 bases and J by 3 bases, with 11 bases between the two germline ends. CDR3 sequence (DNA): TGCAGTTTTTGGGGGGTCTACGAGCAGTACTTC. It translates to CSFWGVYEQYF.

This sequence joins TRBV30 and TRBJ2-1; no clear D gene. Germline assignment: CDR1 GTSNPN and CDR2 SVGIG (reference sequence). Trimming stripped 0 bases from V and 12 bases from J, with 15 bases between. This CDR3 has 13 amino acids. CDR3 sequence reads: CAWSVLGRGRQFF. DNA of the CDR3: TGTGCCTGGAGTGTACTCGGAAGAGGTAGGCAGTTCTTC.

The V gene is TRBV15, the J gene TRBJ1-2; a weak D match, TRBD1 (6 bases). V was shortened by 0 bases and J by 5 bases, with 13 bases between the two germline ends. Germline loops: CDR1 LNHNV, CDR2 YYDKDF (reference sequence). The length of the CDR3 is 15 residues. The DNA of the CDR3 is TGTGCCACCAGCAGAGATCCAGGGGAAGGGTATGGCTACACCTTC. It specifies CATSRDPGEGYGYTF.

The genes are TRBV30 and TRBJ2-5; possibly TRBD1 for D (6 bases). CDR1 GTSNPN and CDR2 SVGIG come from the germline V gene (reference sequence). The CDR3 loop spans 16 amino acids. V lost 2 bases, J lost 4 bases, and 20 bases lay in between. The CDR3 sequence is CAWSRSWDKATETQYF. The CDR3 nucleotides are TGTGCCTGGAGTAGGAGTTGGGACAAAGCCACAGAGACCCAGTACTTC.

The gene calls are TRBV12-5 and TRBJ1-5; 7 nucleotides align to TRBD1. From germline, CDR1 is LGHNT and CDR2 FRNRAP. This CDR3 contains 16 residues. V shed 1 base, J shed 0 bases, and the junction held 3 bases outside the gene matches. DNA for the CDR3: TGTGCTAGTGGTTTGGCACAGGGGCTTAGCAATCAGCCCCAGCATTTT. It yields the protein CASGLAQGLSNQPQHF.

The CDR3 here is CASSLRGGGNQPQHF. In DNA, the CDR3 is TGTGCCAGCAGCCTGCGTGGGGGTGGCAATCAGCCCCAGCATTTT. V is TRBV5-8 and J is TRBJ1-5; D possibly corresponds to TRBD1 (5 bases). The CDR3 covers 15 residues. The V end was cut by 4 bases, the J end by 2 bases, with 13 bases between. Germline V gene data show CDR1 as SGHTS and CDR2 as YDEGEE. The complete variable domain, with remaining parts taken from reference TRBV5-8 and TRBJ1-5, reads EAGVTQSPTHLIKTRGQQATLRCSPISGHTSVYWYQQALGLGLQFLLWYDEGEERNRGNFPPRFSGRQFPNYSSELNVNALELEDSALYLCASSLRGGGNQPQHFGDGTRLSIL.

The V call is TRBV5-4, the J call TRBJ2-1; the D is unclear. Per the germline V gene, CDR1 is SGHNT and CDR2 is YYREEE (reference sequence). The germline V and J ends were trimmed by 5 bases and 3 bases, with 12 bases remaining between them. CDR3 length: 14 amino acids. CDR3 sequence reads: CASSPNVLYNEQFF. The CDR3 region has the DNA TGTGCCAGCAGTCCAAATGTTCTCTACAATGAGCAGTTCTTC.

CDR3 in DNA: TGTGCCTGGAGTTCGGGCCGTGGTGAAAAACTGTTTTTT. Translation: CAWSSGRGEKLFF. The rearrangement uses TRBV30 and TRBJ1-4; the D is unclear. There are 13 residues in the CDR3. Germline assignment: CDR1 GTSNPN and CDR2 SVGIG (reference sequence). Trimming left V 2 bases short and J 7 bases short, with 11 bases between.

The chain has TRBV7-9 and TRBJ1-2; D call uncertain. V was trimmed by 5 bases and J by 11 bases, leaving 15 bases between them. Germline lookup yields CDR1 SEHNR and CDR2 FQNEAQ (reference sequence). The CDR3 runs to 12 residues. For the CDR3, the DNA is TGTGCCAGCAGCCAGGAGGACGGCGGTTACACCTTC. Its protein product is CASSQEDGGYTF.